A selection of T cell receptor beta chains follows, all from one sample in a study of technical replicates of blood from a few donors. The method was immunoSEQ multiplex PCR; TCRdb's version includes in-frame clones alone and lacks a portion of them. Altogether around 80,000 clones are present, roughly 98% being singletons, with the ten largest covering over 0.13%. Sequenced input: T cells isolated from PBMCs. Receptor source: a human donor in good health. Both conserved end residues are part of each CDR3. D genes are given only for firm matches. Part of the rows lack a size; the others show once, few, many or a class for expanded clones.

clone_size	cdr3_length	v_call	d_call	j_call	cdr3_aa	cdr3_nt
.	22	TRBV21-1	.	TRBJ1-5	CASSIQRPTGGAKVLGNQPQHF	TGTGCCAGCAGCATACAAAGACCCACAGGGGGCGCAAAGGTATTAGGCAATCAGCCCCAGCATTTT
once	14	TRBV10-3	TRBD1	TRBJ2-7	CAISEGTGPFEQYF	TGTGCCATCAGTGAGGGGACAGGGCCCTTCGAGCAGTACTTC
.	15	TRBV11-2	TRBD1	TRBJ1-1	CASSRAGGPNTEAFF	TGTGCCAGCAGCCGGGCAGGGGGGCCGAACACTGAAGCTTTCTTT
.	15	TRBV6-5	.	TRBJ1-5	CASKTDHYSNQPQHF	TGTGCCAGCAAGACCGATCACTATAGCAATCAGCCCCAGCATTTT
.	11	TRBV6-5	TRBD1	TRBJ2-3	CASTRGYTQYF	TGTGCCAGCACCAGGGGGTATACGCAGTATTTT
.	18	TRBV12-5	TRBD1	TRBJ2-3	CASGLQLTGTGGTDTQYF	TGTGCTAGTGGTTTGCAGCTTACAGGGACAGGGGGCACAGATACGCAGTATTTT
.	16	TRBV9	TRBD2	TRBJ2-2	CASSVAERGNTGELFF	TGTGCCAGCAGCGTAGCGGAGCGGGGGAACACCGGGGAGCTGTTTTTT
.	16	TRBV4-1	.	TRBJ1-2	CASSRARGPGGDGYTF	TGCGCCAGCAGCCGAGCCAGAGGTCCGGGTGGAGATGGCTACACCTTC
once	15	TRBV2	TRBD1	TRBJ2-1	CASSSIGQGINEQFF	TGTGCCAGCAGTAGTATCGGACAGGGAATCAATGAGCAGTTCTTC
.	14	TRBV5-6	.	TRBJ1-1	CASSFQGQRTEAFF	TGTGCCAGCAGCTTCCAGGGGCAGAGGACTGAAGCTTTCTTT
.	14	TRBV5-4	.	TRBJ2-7	CASSLQGMAYEQYF	TGTGCCAGCAGCTTGCAGGGAATGGCTTACGAGCAGTACTTC
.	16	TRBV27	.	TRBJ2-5	CASSLSRRADQETQYF	TGTGCCAGCAGTTTATCGAGGCGGGCAGATCAAGAGACCCAGTACTTC
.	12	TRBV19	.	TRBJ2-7	CASSLGAYEQYF	TGTGCCAGTAGCTTGGGCGCCTACGAGCAGTACTTC
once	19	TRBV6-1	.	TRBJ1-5	CASSEPTASFRLHNQPQHF	TGTGCCAGCAGTGAACCTACAGCATCTTTTCGGTTACACAATCAGCCCCAGCATTTT
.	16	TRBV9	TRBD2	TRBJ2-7	CASSVDPTSGRKKQYF	TGTGCCAGCAGCGTCGACCCGACTAGCGGGAGAAAGAAGCAGTACTTC
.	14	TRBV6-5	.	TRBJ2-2	CASSYQALPGELFF	TGTGCCAGCAGCTACCAAGCGTTGCCCGGGGAGCTGTTTTTT
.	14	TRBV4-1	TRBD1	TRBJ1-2	CASTGDRGSYGYTF	TGCGCCAGCACAGGGGACAGGGGAAGCTATGGCTACACCTTC
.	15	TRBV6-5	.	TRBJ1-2	CASSRRGEGGDGYTF	TGTGCCAGCAGCCGCCGGGGTGAGGGGGGGGACGGCTACACCTTC
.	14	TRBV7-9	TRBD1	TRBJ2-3	CASSLRQGADTQYF	TGTGCCAGCAGCTTAAGGCAGGGGGCAGATACGCAGTATTTT
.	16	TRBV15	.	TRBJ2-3	CATSREPSMSTDTQYF	TGTGCCACCAGCAGAGAACCTAGCATGAGCACAGATACGCAGTATTTT
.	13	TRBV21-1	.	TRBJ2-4	CASSSEGENIQYF	TGTGCCAGCAGCTCAGAGGGGGAAAACATTCAGTACTTC
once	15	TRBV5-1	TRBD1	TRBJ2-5	CASSYTDYRGETQYF	TGCGCCAGCAGTTATACGGACTACAGGGGGGAGACCCAGTACTTC
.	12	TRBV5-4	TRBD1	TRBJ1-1	CASSLGQGRAFF	TGTGCCAGCAGCCTTGGACAGGGGAGGGCTTTCTTT